This is a list of T cell receptor beta chains from one sample in a study of shared clonotypes between healthy human individuals. Generated by immunoSEQ multiplex PCR, the TCRdb table keeps only in-frame clones and is missing some. The data contain about 470,000 clones, about 76% of them singletons. The sample was PBMCs. The receptors were sampled from a woman between 40 and 50 years old in good health. Some clones in this sample may be carry-over from other donors' samples. Each CDR3 is given with its conserved first and last residue. Where a row states a size, it is once, few, many or the class of an expanded clone; other rows omit it.

CDR3 protein,J gene,clone size,V gene
CASSQEGQQPQHF,TRBJ1-5,-,TRBV7-9
CSVEAGGRTEAFF,TRBJ1-1,-,TRBV29-1
CASSLGPLDEAFF,TRBJ1-1,-,TRBV27
CAWSPGTRPFNEQFF,TRBJ2-1,-,TRBV30
CASRMGQAPYEQYF,TRBJ2-7,-,TRBV28
CAWSKGSRYEQYF,TRBJ2-7,few,TRBV30
CASRKGAVETQYF,TRBJ2-5,-,TRBV28
CASTGWYEQFF,TRBJ2-1,once,TRBV28
CAREFEDSNTGELFF,TRBJ2-2,-,TRBV27
CASSLVPGNQETQYF,TRBJ2-5,-,TRBV5-1
CASSARQGQGAHVYTF,TRBJ1-2,-,TRBV5-4
CASSLSRTGGGMAKNIQYF,TRBJ2-4,-,TRBV28
CASSSGSTGEAYGYTF,TRBJ1-2,-,TRBV5-1
CASSRAGSSQETQYF,TRBJ2-5,-,TRBV5-4
CASSLRDRGGETQYF,TRBJ2-5,-,TRBV5-1
CASRGLAGGPKNEQFF,TRBJ2-1,-,TRBV7-9
CASRQGASHSGANVLTF,TRBJ2-6,-,TRBV5-4
CASSQGAGVGTKNIQYF,TRBJ2-4,-,TRBV4-1
CASSVVALGTRHRDEQFF,TRBJ2-1,-,TRBV9
CASSAGGPMTGELFF,TRBJ2-2,-,TRBV9
CASSPPGGQNTEAFF,TRBJ1-1,medium-sized,TRBV18
CSVTPETDTQYF,TRBJ2-3,once,TRBV29-1
CASSKEGFGSNSYEQYF,TRBJ2-7,-,TRBV21-1
CASSSIRWGLYTGELFF,TRBJ2-2,once,TRBV11-2
CASSSPPPRAQETQYF,TRBJ2-5,-,TRBV5-4
CASIRQFGTEAFF,TRBJ1-1,-,TRBV6-1
CASSEPGNSYEQYF,TRBJ2-7,-,TRBV6-1
CASSQDPGRTHTDTQYF,TRBJ2-3,-,TRBV4-1
CASSSLSSPKGPEETQYF,TRBJ2-5,-,TRBV28
CASSLSSGRNEQFF,TRBJ2-1,few,TRBV27
CASSVAGTRVNEQFF,TRBJ2-1,-,TRBV6-1